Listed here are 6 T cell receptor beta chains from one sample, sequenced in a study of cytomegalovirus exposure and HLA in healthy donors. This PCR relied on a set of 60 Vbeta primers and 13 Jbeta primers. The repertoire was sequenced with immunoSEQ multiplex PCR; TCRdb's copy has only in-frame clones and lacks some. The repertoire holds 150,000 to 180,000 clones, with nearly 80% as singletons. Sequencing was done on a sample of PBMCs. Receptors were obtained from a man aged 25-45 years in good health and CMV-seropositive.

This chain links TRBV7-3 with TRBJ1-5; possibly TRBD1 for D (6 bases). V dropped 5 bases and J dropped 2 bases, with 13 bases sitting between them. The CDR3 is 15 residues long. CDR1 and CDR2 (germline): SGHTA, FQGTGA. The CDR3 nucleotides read TGTGCCAGCAGCCTACAGGGTACCGGCAATCAGCCCCAGCATTTT. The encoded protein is CASSLQGTGNQPQHF.

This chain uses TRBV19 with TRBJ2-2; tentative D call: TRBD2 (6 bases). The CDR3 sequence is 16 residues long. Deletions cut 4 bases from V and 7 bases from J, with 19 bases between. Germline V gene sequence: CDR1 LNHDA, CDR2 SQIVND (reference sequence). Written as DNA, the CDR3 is TGTGCCAGTAGTACGCTGGCGGAGGGTACTGACGGGGAGCTGTTTTTT. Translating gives CASSTLAEGTDGELFF.

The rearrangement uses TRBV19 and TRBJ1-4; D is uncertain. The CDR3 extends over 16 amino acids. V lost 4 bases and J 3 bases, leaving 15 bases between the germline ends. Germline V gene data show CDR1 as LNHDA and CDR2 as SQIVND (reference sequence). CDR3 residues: CASSTTTGSANEKLFF. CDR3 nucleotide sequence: TGTGCCAGTAGTACAACCACCGGGTCGGCTAATGAAAAACTGTTTTTT.

DNA of the CDR3: TGTGCCAGCAGCCCGGAATTCGATACAGGCGCCCTTGAAGCTTTCTTT. Protein: CASSPEFDTGALEAFF. The rearrangement links TRBV28 to TRBJ1-1; possibly TRBD1 for D (5 bases). The V and J ends lost 6 bases and 7 bases respectively, with 24 bases between them. CDR3 length: 16 amino acids. Germline V gene data show CDR1 as MDHEN and CDR2 as SYDVKM.

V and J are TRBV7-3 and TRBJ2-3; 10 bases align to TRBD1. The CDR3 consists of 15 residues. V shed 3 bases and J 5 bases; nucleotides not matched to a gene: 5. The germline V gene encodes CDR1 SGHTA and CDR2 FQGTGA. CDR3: CASSFGQGGGDTQYF. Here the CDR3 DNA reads TGTGCCAGCAGCTTCGGACAGGGGGGAGGAGATACGCAGTATTTT. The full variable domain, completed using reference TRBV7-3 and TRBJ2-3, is GAGVSQTPSNKVTEKGKYVELRCDPISGHTALYWYRQSLGQGPEFLIYFQGTGAADDSGLPNDRFFAVRPEGSVSTLKIQRTERGDSAVYLCASSFGQGGGDTQYFGPGTRLTVL.

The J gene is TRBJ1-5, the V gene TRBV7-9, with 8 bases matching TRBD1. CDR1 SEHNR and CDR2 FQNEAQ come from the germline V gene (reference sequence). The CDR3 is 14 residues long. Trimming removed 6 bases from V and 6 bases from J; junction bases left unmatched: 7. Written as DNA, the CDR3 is TGTGCCAGCAGTACCGACAGGGGTGGTCAGCCCCAGCATTTT. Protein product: CASSTDRGGQPQHF.